This T cell receptor beta chain appears in the sequencing data of a study of breast tumors, draining lymph nodes, adjacent tissues. Regarding the study as a whole: Tumor TCR diversity was below lymph nodes but above nontumor tissue. Luminal-like breast cancer showed significantly greater tumor-nontumor repertoire similarity than basal-like breast cancer did.

In regard to this clonotype: Its cognate antigen is unknown.

Samples came from axillary lymph nodes draining the breast cancer. TCRdb used MiXCR to reprocess the multiplex PCR reads, holding one entry per CDR3 protein. Found here are 200,000 to 300,000 distinct CDR3 sequences, about 33% of them singletons; the top ten hold 1.1%. The CDR3 contains 13 residues. V lost 4 bases and J 4 bases, leaving 12 bases between the germline ends. From germline, CDR1 is SGDLS and CDR2 YYNGEE. The specimen was axillary lymph node tissue. The clonotype comes from a female donor with breast cancer. Some clones in this sample may be carry-over from other donors' samples. The chain links TRBV9 to TRBJ2-7; D not resolved. The CDR3 loop is CASSRAEAYEQYF. CDR3 in DNA: TGTGCCAGCAGCCGAGCTGAGGCTTACGAGCAGTACTTC.